A selection of T cell receptor beta chains follows, all from one sample in a study of T-cell reconstitution after alpha-beta-depleted transplantation in children. One entry per CDR3 protein results from TCRdb running MiXCR on the PCR reads. The sample lists 540,000 or so distinct CDR3 sequences, 20% to 25% seen once, with roughly 14% in the top ten. Sequenced here: PBMCs, mostly from graft donor cells, sampled 360 days after TCRalphabeta/CD19-depleted stem cell transplant. These receptors originate from a boy younger than two who had a stem cell transplant for acute myeloid leukemia, so the T cells may come from the graft donor. CDR3s include the opening cysteine and the closing phenylalanine or tryptophan. The size of a clone is reported for some rows only, either as once, few or many, or as a class for expanded clones.

>TRBV5-1|TRBJ2-3|many
CASSLPLPGTGGDTQYF
>TRBV5-1|TRBJ2-2|-
CASSLGRSANTGELFF
>TRBV24-1|TRBJ2-3|few
CATSELGTGSAYTQYF
>TRBV9|TRBJ2-1|few
CASSVAKGAEFEQFF
>TRBV7-9|TRBJ2-7|-
CASSLPLAGDSEQYF
>TRBV10-3|TRBJ2-7|many
CAISEGYGNEQYF
>TRBV28|TRBJ1-2|many
CASSPRGNYGYTF
>TRBV29-1|TRBJ1-2|-
CSVEANPSPATGYGYTF
>TRBV29-1|TRBJ2-1|many
CSVDRQAGHQFF
>TRBV7-2|TRBJ2-2|-
CASSLGLAITGELFF
>TRBV7-6|TRBJ2-7|many
CASTALGSSEQYF
>TRBV6-5|TRBJ2-5|-
CASSYSGTGQETQYF
>TRBV20-1|TRBJ2-2|-
CSARDLKTRAGELFF
>TRBV12-5|TRBJ2-3|few
CASAPTGGSDTQYF
>TRBV11-2|TRBJ2-3|-
CASSLQLAGGTSTDTQYF
>TRBV20-1|TRBJ1-1|-
CSARSQENTEAFF
>TRBV5-1|TRBJ1-1|many
CASSLAGPMGGNTEAFF
>TRBV3-1|TRBJ2-7|many
CASSTLAGGPNEQYF
>TRBV5-1|TRBJ2-7|-
CASSLGPDAYEQYF
>TRBV3-1|TRBJ2-1|many
CASSQERPYNEQFF